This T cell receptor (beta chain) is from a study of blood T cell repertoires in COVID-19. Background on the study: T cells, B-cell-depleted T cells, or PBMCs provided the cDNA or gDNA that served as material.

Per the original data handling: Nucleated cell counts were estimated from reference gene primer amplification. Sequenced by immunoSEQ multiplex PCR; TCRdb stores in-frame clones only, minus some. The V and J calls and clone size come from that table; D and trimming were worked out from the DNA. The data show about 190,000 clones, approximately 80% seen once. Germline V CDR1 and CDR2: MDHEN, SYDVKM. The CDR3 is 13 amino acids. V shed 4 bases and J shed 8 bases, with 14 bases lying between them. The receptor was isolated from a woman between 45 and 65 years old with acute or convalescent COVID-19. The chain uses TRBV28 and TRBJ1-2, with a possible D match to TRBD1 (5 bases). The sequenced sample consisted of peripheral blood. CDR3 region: CASSSYRTRGYTF. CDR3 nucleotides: TGTGCCAGCAGTTCCTACAGGACGAGGGGCTACACCTTC.